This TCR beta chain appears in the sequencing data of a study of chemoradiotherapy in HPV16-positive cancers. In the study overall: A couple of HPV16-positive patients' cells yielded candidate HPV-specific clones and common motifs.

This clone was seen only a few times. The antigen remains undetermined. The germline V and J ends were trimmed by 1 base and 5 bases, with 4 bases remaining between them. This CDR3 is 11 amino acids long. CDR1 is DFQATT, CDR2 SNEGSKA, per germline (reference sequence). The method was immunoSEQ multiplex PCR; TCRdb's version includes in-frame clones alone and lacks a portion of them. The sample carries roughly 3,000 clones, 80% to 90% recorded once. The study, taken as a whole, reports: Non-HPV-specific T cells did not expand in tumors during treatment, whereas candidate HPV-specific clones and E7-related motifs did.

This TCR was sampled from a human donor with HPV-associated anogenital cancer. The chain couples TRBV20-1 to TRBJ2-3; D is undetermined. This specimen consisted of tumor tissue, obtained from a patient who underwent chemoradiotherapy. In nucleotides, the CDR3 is TGCAGTGCTAGAGTCGGAGATACGCAGTATTTT. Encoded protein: CSARVGDTQYF.